Sequencing of this TCR beta chain was carried out in a study of OX40 agonist ivuxolimab in advanced cancers. Data came from immunoSEQ multiplex PCR; TCRdb stores just in-frame clones and leaves some out. The sample includes roughly 66,000 clones, about four fifths seen only once; the top ten take approximately 1.2%. V lost 2 bases and J 4 bases, leaving 15 bases between the germline ends. The V gene's germline CDR1 is ENHRY and CDR2 SYGVKD. The CDR3 covers 16 residues. This receptor was taken from an adult with an advanced solid tumor such as melanoma, head and neck, liver or kidney cancer. The source was CD4+ or CD8+ T cells sorted from blood, collected in a trial of the OX40 agonist ivuxolimab. This sequence joins TRBV10-3 and TRBJ2-1; D possibly corresponds to TRBD2 (6 bases). This chain's CDR3 is CAISERGGVQYNEQFF. Here the CDR3 DNA reads TGTGCCATCAGTGAGCGTGGCGGGGTACAATACAATGAGCAGTTCTTC.